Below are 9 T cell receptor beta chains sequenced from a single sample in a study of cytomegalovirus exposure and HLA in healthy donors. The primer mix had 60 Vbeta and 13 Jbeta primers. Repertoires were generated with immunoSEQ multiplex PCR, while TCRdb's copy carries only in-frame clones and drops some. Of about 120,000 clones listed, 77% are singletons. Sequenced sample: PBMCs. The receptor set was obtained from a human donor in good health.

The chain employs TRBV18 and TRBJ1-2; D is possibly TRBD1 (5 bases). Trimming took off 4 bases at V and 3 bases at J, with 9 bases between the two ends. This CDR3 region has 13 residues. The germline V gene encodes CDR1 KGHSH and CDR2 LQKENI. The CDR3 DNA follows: TGTGCCAGCTCACTACAGGAGTACTATGGCTACACCTTC. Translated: CASSLQEYYGYTF.

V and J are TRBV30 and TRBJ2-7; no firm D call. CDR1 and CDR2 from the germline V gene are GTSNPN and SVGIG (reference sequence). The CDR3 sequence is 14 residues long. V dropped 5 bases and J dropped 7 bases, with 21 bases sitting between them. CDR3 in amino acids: CAWESPPGLREQYF. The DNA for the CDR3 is TGTGCCTGGGAGTCTCCCCCTGGGTTGAGGGAGCAGTACTTC.

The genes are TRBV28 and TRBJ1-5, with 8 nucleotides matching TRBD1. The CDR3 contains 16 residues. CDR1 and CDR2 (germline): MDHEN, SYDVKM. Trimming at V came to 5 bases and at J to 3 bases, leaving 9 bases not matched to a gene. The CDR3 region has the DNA TGTGCCAGCAGTCAGACAGGGGTCGCTTACAATCAGCCCCAGCATTTT. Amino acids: CASSQTGVAYNQPQHF. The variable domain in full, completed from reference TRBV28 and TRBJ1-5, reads DVKVTQSSRYLVKRTGEKVFLECVQDMDHENMFWYRQDPGLGLRLIYFSYDVKMKEKGDIPEGYSVSREKKERFSLILESASTNQTSMYLCASSQTGVAYNQPQHFGDGTRLSIL.

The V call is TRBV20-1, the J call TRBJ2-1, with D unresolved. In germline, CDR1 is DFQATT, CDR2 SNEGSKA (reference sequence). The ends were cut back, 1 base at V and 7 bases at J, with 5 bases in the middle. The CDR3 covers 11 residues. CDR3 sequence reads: CSARVVNEQFF. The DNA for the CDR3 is TGCAGTGCTAGAGTAGTTAATGAGCAGTTCTTC.

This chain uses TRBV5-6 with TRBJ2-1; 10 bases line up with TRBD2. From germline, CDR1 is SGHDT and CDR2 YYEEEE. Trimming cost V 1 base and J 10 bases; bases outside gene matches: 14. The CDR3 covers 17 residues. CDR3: CASSLFFKASGSVEQFF. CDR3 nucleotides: TGTGCCAGCAGCTTGTTCTTTAAGGCTAGCGGGAGCGTCGAGCAGTTCTTC.

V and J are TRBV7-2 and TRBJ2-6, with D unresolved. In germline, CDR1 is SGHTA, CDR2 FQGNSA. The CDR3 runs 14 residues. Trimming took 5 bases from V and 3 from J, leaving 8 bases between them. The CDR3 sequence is CASSTTGGANVLTF. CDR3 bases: TGTGCCAGCAGCACAACGGGTGGGGCCAACGTCCTGACTTTC.

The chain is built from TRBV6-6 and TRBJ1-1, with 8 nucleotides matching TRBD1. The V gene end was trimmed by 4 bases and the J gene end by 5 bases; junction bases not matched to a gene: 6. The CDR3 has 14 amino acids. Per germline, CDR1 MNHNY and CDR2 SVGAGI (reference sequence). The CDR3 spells CASSSGRGRTEAFF. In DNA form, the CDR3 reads TGTGCCAGCAGTTCGGGCAGGGGGCGGACTGAAGCTTTCTTT.

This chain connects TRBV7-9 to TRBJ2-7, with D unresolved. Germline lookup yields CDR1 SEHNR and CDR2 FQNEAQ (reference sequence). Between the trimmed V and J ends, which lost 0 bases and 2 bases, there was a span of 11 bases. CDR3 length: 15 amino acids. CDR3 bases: TGTGCCAGCAGCTTAGCGACACAGTCAACCTACGAGCAGTACTTC. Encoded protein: CASSLATQSTYEQYF.

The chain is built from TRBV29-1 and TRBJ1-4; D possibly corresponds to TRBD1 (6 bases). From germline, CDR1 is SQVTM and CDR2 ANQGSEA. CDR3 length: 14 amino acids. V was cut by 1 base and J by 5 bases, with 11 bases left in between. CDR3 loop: CSVEGTADNEKLFF. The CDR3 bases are TGCAGCGTTGAAGGGACAGCAGACAATGAAAAACTGTTTTTT.